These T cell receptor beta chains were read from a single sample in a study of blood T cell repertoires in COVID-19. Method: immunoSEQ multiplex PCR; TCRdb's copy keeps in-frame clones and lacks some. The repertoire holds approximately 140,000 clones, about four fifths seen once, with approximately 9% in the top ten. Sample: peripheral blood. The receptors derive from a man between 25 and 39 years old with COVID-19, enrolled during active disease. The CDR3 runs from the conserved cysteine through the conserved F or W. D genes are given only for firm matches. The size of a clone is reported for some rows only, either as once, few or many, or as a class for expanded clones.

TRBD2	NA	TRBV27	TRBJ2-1	CASTTGTSGSRSYNEQFF	TGTGCCAGCACTACCGGGACTAGCGGGAGCCGTAGCTACAATGAGCAGTTCTTC
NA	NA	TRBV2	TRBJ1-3	CASSGEGRYSGNTIYF	TGTGCCAGCAGTGGGGAGGGGAGATACTCTGGAAACACCATATATTTT
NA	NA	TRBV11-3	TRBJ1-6	CASSLDSSTNSPLHF	TGTGCCAGCAGCTTAGACTCGAGCACTAATTCACCCCTCCACTTT
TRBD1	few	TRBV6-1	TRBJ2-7	CASSDPGQGYEQYF	TGTGCCAGCAGTGATCCGGGACAGGGGTACGAGCAGTACTTC
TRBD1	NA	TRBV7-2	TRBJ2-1	CASSSFGTGDNEQFF	TGTGCCAGCAGTAGTTTCGGGACAGGGGACAATGAGCAGTTCTTC
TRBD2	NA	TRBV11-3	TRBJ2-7	CASSASSGGTYEQYF	TGTGCCAGCAGCGCCTCTAGCGGGGGGACCTACGAGCAGTACTTC
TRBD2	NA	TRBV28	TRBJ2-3	CASSGGTSGRTDTQYF	TGTGCCAGCAGTGGGGGGACTAGCGGGAGAACGGATACGCAGTATTTT
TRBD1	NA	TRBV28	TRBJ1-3	CASSLWKGGTGHKISGNTIYF	TGTGCCAGCAGTTTATGGAAGGGCGGGACAGGCCATAAAATCTCTGGAAACACCATATATTTT
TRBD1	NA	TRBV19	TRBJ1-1	CASQGQGALAFF	TGTGCCAGTCAGGGACAGGGGGCTTTGGCTTTCTTT
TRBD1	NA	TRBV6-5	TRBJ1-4	CASEGTVNEKLFF	TGTGCCAGCGAAGGGACAGTCAATGAAAAACTGTTTTTT
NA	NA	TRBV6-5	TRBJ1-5	CASSFGDFGNQPQHF	TGTGCCAGCAGTTTTGGGGACTTTGGCAATCAGCCCCAGCATTTT
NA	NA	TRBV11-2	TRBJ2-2	CASSSINGELFF	TGTGCCAGCAGCTCAATCAACGGGGAGCTGTTTTTT
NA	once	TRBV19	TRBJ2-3	CASSIVVSADTQYF	TGTGCCAGTAGTATAGTTGTTTCTGCAGATACGCAGTATTTT
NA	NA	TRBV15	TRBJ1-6	CATSRGEGRLNSPLHF	TGTGCCACCAGCAGGGGAGAGGGCAGGTTGAATTCACCCCTCCACTTT
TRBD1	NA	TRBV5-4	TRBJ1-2	CASRRLGQGVLHGYTF	TGTGCCAGCAGGAGACTTGGACAGGGTGTTCTCCATGGCTACACCTTC
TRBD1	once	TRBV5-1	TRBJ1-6	CASSGDRNNSPLHF	TGCGCCAGCAGCGGGGACAGGAACAACTCACCCCTCCACTTT
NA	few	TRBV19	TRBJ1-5	CASSAFHRDIGNQPQHF	TGTGCCAGTAGTGCTTTCCACCGGGACATAGGCAATCAGCCCCAGCATTTT
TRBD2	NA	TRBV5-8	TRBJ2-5	CASSLGLAGSETQYF	TGTGCCAGCAGCTTGGGACTAGCGGGGAGTGAGACCCAGTACTTC
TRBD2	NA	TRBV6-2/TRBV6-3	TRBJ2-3	CASSYSELAGRSGTQYF	TGTGCCAGCAGTTACTCGGAGCTAGCGGGCCGATCGGGTACGCAGTATTTT
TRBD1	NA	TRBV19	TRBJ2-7	CASSIQTGGAYEQYF	TGTGCCAGTAGTATCCAGACAGGGGGAGCCTACGAGCAGTACTTC
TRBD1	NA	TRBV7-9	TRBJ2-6	CASSPGTGNSGANVLTF	TGTGCCAGCAGTCCCGGGACAGGGAACTCTGGGGCCAACGTCCTGACTTTC
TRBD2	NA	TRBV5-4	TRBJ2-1	CASSLRLAGDEQFF	TGTGCCAGCAGCTTGAGGCTAGCGGGAGATGAGCAGTTCTTC
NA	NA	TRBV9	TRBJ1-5	CASSATGFNQPQHF	TGTGCCAGCAGCGCCACAGGTTTCAATCAGCCCCAGCATTTT
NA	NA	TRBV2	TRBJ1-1	CASSPNGGGLGAEAFF	TGTGCCAGCAGCCCCAACGGGGGAGGGTTGGGCGCTGAAGCTTTCTTT
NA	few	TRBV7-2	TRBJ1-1	CASSLERGIATEAFF	TGTGCCAGCAGCTTAGAAAGGGGAATCGCCACTGAAGCTTTCTTT
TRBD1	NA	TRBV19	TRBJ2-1	CASTQGYNEQFF	TGTGCCAGTACACAGGGGTACAATGAGCAGTTCTTC
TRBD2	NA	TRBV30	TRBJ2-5	CAWSTSGLQETQYF	TGTGCCTGGAGTACTAGCGGCCTCCAAGAGACCCAGTACTTC
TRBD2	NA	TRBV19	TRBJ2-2	CASILAGGSTGELFF	TGTGCCAGTATTCTAGCGGGAGGAAGTACCGGGGAGCTGTTTTTT
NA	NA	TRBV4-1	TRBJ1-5	CASSQSEINQPQHF	TGCGCCAGCAGCCAATCGGAGATCAATCAGCCCCAGCATTTT